Below, one TCR beta chain is given with its context. The entry originates in a study of tumour-infiltrating T cells in Burkitt lymphoma. Across the whole study: Overall and progression-free survival were predicted by productive clonality.

Assay: immunoSEQ multiplex PCR; the TCRdb copy retains only in-frame clones and omits some. The sample holds thousands of clones, 62% seen once. Germline V lookup: CDR1 MGHRA, CDR2 YSYEKL. The CDR3 loop spans 15 amino acids. V lost 1 base and J 7 bases, leaving 11 bases between the germline ends. The sequence was collected from a human donor with diffuse large B-cell lymphoma. The rearrangement links TRBV4-1 to TRBJ1-6; D gene uncertain. Sequenced material: tumor tissue. The CDR3 DNA reads TGCGCCAGCAGCCAAGCGCCCCGGCCCAATTCACCCCTCCACTTT. Translating it yields CASSQAPRPNSPLHF.